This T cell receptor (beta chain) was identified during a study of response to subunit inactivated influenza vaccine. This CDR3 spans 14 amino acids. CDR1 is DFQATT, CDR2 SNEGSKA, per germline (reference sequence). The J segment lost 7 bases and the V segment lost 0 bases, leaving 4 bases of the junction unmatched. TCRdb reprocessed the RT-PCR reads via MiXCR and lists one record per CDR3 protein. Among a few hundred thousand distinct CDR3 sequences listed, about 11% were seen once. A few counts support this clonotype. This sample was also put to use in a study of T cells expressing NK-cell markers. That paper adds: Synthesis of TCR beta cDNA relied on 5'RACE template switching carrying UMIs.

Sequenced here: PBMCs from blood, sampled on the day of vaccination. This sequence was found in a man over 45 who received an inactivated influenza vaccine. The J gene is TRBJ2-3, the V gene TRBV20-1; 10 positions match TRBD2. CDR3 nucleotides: TGCAGTGCTAGAGATCTACTAGCGGGGTATACGCAGTATTTT. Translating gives CSARDLLAGYTQYF.